Reported below is one TCR beta chain. Only a few counts were recorded for this clonotype. Its recognized antigen is unknown. Base qualities were left out, and no much larger clone turns up one base away. Moderately to severely active disease, a Clinical Activity Score of at least 3, a NOSPECS grade of at least 4, and a duration under 3 months were present in ophthalmopathy patients. Any patient with an uncontrolled infection, another autoimmune disease, pregnancy or lactation was excluded. Diagnoses were based on clinical symptoms, serum thyroxine and TRAb, thyroid ultrasound and orbital computed tomography. Ficoll-Paque density gradient centrifugation was used to isolate PBMCs from 8 to 10 ml of fresh peripheral blood. Total RNA was extracted with Trizol reagent, and quality was checked on an Agilent 2100 Bioanalyzer. These data come from a study of T cells in Graves' hyperthyroidism and ophthalmopathy (dated by TCRdb to about 2019). Regarding the research as a whole: Peripheral blood samples were taken at the time of initial diagnosis, prior to any treatment. The paper describes TCR Vbeta CDR3 sequencing of fewer than 150 peripheral blood samples, made up of under 50 ophthalmopathy patients, roughly 80 hyperthyroidism patients and around 17 progressor patients. The 100 discovery patients were randomly split 7:3 into training and test sets. Once sampling was done, hyperthyroidism patients were given methimazole at a starting dose of 30 mg daily, whereas ophthalmopathy patients were given high-dose intravenous methylprednisolone. TCR V-J signatures able to tell the groups apart were searched for in a discovery cohort of some 100 patients, of whom approximately 40 had Graves' ophthalmopathy and 57 had stable Graves' hyperthyroidism. In several Graves' hyperthyroidism patients, the study also compared T-cell repertoires from thyroid tissue with T-cell repertoires from blood. An independent validation cohort of under 20 hyperthyroidism patients and roughly 16 patients who later progressed to ophthalmopathy tested prospective prediction of ophthalmopathy.

The TCR beta CDR3 regions were amplified from the RNA transcripts. The first round of RT-PCR for the TCR CDR3 was performed with the HTBI primer set and the Qiagen OneStep RT-PCR kit. Libraries were constructed in a second round of multiplex PCR, after which size selection and purification were carried out. Libraries were sequenced paired-end with 100 bp reads on an Illumina HiSeq2000. In the authors' own workflow: Raw data were processed with SOAPnuke, discarding reads with adapters, uncalled bases, mean Phred below 15, or no exact constant-primer or identifier match. High-quality paired reads were merged using COPE v1.2.5, and each unique nucleotide sequence was defined as a clonotype. MiTCR v1.1 was used to align the clonotypes against IMGT TRBV, TRBD and TRBJ reference segments. The analysis included only V-J combinations with a frequency above 0.0001, which together covered more than 98% of the repertoires. The TCS score was defined as F50 (clonal expansion) divided by E x V (chaos), with BLOSUM62-based TCRdist calculated between CDR3 peptides within each V-J. Welch's t-statistics and random forest reduced several hundred V-J features to 10 to 15, which were used in a naive Bayes classifier (R e1071). TCRdb reanalyzed the raw reads on its own, using fastp at Q25 for trimming and MiXCR for clone calling, and kept in-frame beta chains. Rows with one shared CDR3 protein collapse into an entry with the most common genes and DNA. The V and J calls, along with clone size, are taken from TCRdb and not from the paper's own processing. Counted in this sample were a few hundred thousand distinct CDR3 sequences; about a sixth of them appeared once. 2.5% to 4% of the sample comes from the top ten.

What the authors observed across the whole study: In validation, the model predicted progression to ophthalmopathy with just under 71% sensitivity and roughly 72% specificity, a median of about 6 months before onset. Sample size was not statistically predetermined, and blinding of investigators to group allocation was not performed. A 13 V-J signature model separated ophthalmopathy from stable hyperthyroidism, with about 90% sensitivity and around 84% specificity in cross-validation and 80%/75% in testing. Most expanded thyroid clonotypes (frequency above 0.001) were also detected in blood, suggesting blood repertoires may reflect thyroid immune responses.

This TCR was sampled from a middle-aged woman with Graves' ophthalmopathy. The material sequenced was blood.

In nucleotide form, the sequence is TGCGGGAAGAAAGCCCCGGAGGGGGTCGGCTACACCTTC. This codes for CGKKAPEGVGYTF. Here the chain combines TRBV20-1 and TRBJ1-2; the D segment could be TRBD1, given 6 matching bases. From the germline V gene (reference sequence), CDR1 is DFQATT and CDR2 is SNEGSKA. The CDR3 sequence holds 13 residues, the cysteine and phenylalanine included. The DNA shown is the 39-base CDR3, in frame from base 1.